The 15 T cell receptor beta chains presented below share a single source sample, sequenced in a study of regulatory dendritic cells for organ transplantation. What these receptors recognize is not known. Sorted T cells were CFSE-labeled and cultured 5 days with allogeneic regulatory or mature dendritic cells at 1:10. Produced via immunoSEQ multiplex PCR; TCRdb's table is partial and in-frame only. Here the sample spans approximately 12,000 clones, 62% being singletons. Sequencing was performed on naive CD8+ T cells from blood cultured with dendritic cells. Subset noted: CD45RA+ naive T cells. The receptors originated from a human donor in good health.

The J gene is TRBJ2-7, the V gene TRBV7-2; a possible D gene is TRBD2 (5 bases). Trimming left V 2 bases short and J 3 bases short, with 11 bases between. This CDR3 is built from 14 residues. Per germline, CDR1 SGHTA and CDR2 FQGNSA. CDR3 sequence reads: CASSLITGSYEQYF. CDR3 DNA sequence: TGTGCCAGCAGCTTAATAACGGGGAGCTACGAGCAGTACTTC.

CDR3 protein: CASSPANSGNTIYF. The CDR3 nucleotides are TGTGCCAGCAGCCCCGCGAACTCTGGAAACACCATATATTTT. The V and J genes are TRBV2 and TRBJ1-3; D gene ambiguous. Per germline, CDR1 SNHLY and CDR2 FYNNEI. The ends were cut back, 6 bases at V and 0 bases at J, with 9 bases in the middle. The CDR3 sequence is 14 residues long.

The chain recombines TRBV9 with TRBJ1-3, with D possibly matching TRBD1 (5 bases). Trimming pared 3 bases from V and 3 bases from J, leaving 13 bases between. Germline lookup yields CDR1 SGDLS and CDR2 YYNGEE. The CDR3 covers 15 residues. The CDR3 DNA follows: TGTGCCAGCAGCGAGGACACTTGGATTGGAAACACCATATATTTT. Protein: CASSEDTWIGNTIYF.

This clone was counted only a few times. The chain employs TRBV6-6 and TRBJ1-1, with a possible D match to TRBD1 (6 bases). Trimming cost V 8 bases and J 3 bases, with 19 bases left between them. Germline values: CDR1 MNHNY, CDR2 SVGAGI (reference sequence). The CDR3 is 15 residues long. This chain's CDR3 is CASLPLAGAYTEAFF. For the CDR3, the DNA is TGTGCCAGCCTCCCCTTGGCAGGGGCGTACACTGAAGCTTTCTTT.

As for this clone: Other nucleotide sequences from this sample produce the same CDR3. The chain has TRBV27 and TRBJ2-7; TRBD1 agrees at 7 bases. The CDR3 spans 13 residues. The germline CDR1 and CDR2 sequences are MNHEY and SMNVEV (reference sequence). The V segment lost 4 bases and the J segment 1 base; nucleotides outside the gene matches: 1. CDR3 in DNA: TGTGCCAGCAGTTCGGGACAGTCCTACGAGCAGTACTTC. Translating gives CASSSGQSYEQYF.

The rearrangement links TRBV4-1 to TRBJ2-7; TRBD2 agrees at 7 bases. CDR1 is MGHRA and CDR2 is YSYEKL in the germline V gene. The CDR3 is 15 amino acids. Losses at the gene ends were 1 base for V and 0 bases for J; bases not matched to a gene: 3. The CDR3 sequence is CASSQGGGYSYEQYF. DNA for the CDR3: TGCGCCAGCAGCCAAGGGGGGGGGTACTCCTACGAGCAGTACTTC.

This clone was detected a few times. The chain combines TRBV7-9 with TRBJ2-2, with 7 bases fitting TRBD2. Germline assignment: CDR1 SEHNR and CDR2 FQNEAQ (reference sequence). The CDR3 extends over 17 amino acids. The J segment lost 3 bases and the V segment lost 7 bases, leaving 14 bases of the junction unmatched. Here the CDR3 reads CASTNLGVAGYTGELFF. CDR3 sequence (DNA): TGTGCCAGCACCAACTTGGGGGTAGCGGGCTACACCGGGGAGCTGTTTTTT.

The V and J genes are TRBV6-6 and TRBJ2-7, with D possibly TRBD1 on 6 matching bases. Germline CDR1 and CDR2: MNHNY and SVGAGI (reference sequence). The CDR3 is made up of 15 amino acids. The V end was cut by 5 bases, the J end by 2 bases, with 16 bases between. CDR3 amino acids: CASSTQPGHPYEQYF. DNA for the CDR3: TGTGCCAGCAGTACTCAGCCGGGACACCCCTACGAGCAGTACTTC.

This clone was detected only once. The CDR3 is CASSLLAGHFDEQFF. DNA for the CDR3: TGTGCCAGCAGCTTACTAGCGGGGCATTTCGATGAGCAGTTCTTC. The V and J genes are TRBV11-2 and TRBJ2-1, with 9 bases that match TRBD2. Germline V lookup: CDR1 SGHAT, CDR2 FQNNGV. The CDR3 length is 15 residues. Trimming at V came to 2 bases and at J to 8 bases, leaving 7 bases not matched to a gene.

This chain links TRBV19 with TRBJ2-2, with 7 bases identical to TRBD1. With V trimmed by 8 bases and J by 16 bases, 7 bases remained unmatched. The CDR3 loop spans 10 amino acids. Germline CDR1 reads LNHDA; CDR2 reads SQIVND (reference sequence). The CDR3 is CASRGDREFF. The CDR3 DNA is TGTGCCAGTCGAGGAGACAGGGAGTTTTTT.

The rearrangement uses TRBV9 and TRBJ2-5; 10 positions match TRBD2. The CDR3 spans 15 residues. The germline V gene encodes CDR1 SGDLS and CDR2 YYNGEE. Losses at the gene ends were 0 bases for V and 4 bases for J; bases not matched to a gene: 3. The CDR3 reads CASSVGTSGGETQYF. CDR3 in DNA: TGTGCCAGCAGCGTAGGGACTAGCGGTGGAGAGACCCAGTACTTC.

The CDR3 nucleotides read TGTGCCAGCAGTTTAGACTTCAGCTCCTACAATGAGCAGTTCTTC. It encodes CASSLDFSSYNEQFF. V usage is TRBV27 and J usage is TRBJ2-1, with D unclear. This CDR3 is 15 amino acids long. Between the trimmed V and J ends, which lost 2 bases and 0 bases, there was a span of 8 bases. Germline V gene lookup returns CDR1 MNHEY and CDR2 SMNVEV (reference sequence).

The chain has TRBV4-2 and TRBJ1-1, with 8 bases identical to TRBD1. CDR1 LGHNA and CDR2 YNFKEQ come from the germline V gene. The CDR3 extends over 17 amino acids. V shed 0 bases and J 0 bases; nucleotides not matched to a gene: 6. CDR3 in DNA: TGTGCCAGCAGCCAAGATCAGTCAGGGGGCTTGAACACTGAAGCTTTCTTT. Translation gives CASSQDQSGGLNTEAFF.

V is TRBV6-5 and J is TRBJ1-5, with a possible D match to TRBD1 (6 bases). This CDR3 spans 15 amino acids. Trimming removed 5 bases at V and 7 bases at J, with 18 bases between. CDR1 and CDR2 from the germline V gene are MNHEY and SVGAGI. The CDR3 reads CASSLLQGVRQPQHF. The CDR3 region has the DNA TGTGCCAGCAGTCTACTACAGGGTGTGAGGCAGCCCCAGCATTTT.

This sequence joins TRBV6-5 and TRBJ1-1; D unclear. With 0 bases removed from V and 5 bases from J, the gap between germline ends came to 16 bases. In germline, CDR1 is MNHEY, CDR2 SVGAGI. CDR3 size: 16 residues. This CDR3 is CASSYSNRRRGTEAFF. CDR3 bases: TGTGCCAGCAGTTACTCGAACCGCCGGCGAGGGACTGAAGCTTTCTTT.